This TCR beta chain is drawn from a study of blood T cell repertoires in COVID-19. The study recruited people aged about 18 to 90 years across approximately 24 US areas. Authors' processing steps: The assay estimated nucleated cells by amplifying reference gene primers. Profiling relied on immunoSEQ multiplex PCR, and the TCRdb table lists in-frame clones only, not all of them. The DNA gave D and trimming, while V, J and clone size come from that table. Of some 150,000 clones listed, over 80% are singletons. After removal of 2 bases from V and 1 base from J, the junction contained 2 bases not matched to a gene. CDR1 MDHEN and CDR2 SYDVKM come from the germline V gene. The CDR3 extends over 15 amino acids.

The material sequenced was PBMCs or T cells enriched from blood (not recorded which). The V and J genes are TRBV28 and TRBJ2-1, with TRBD2 matching over 7 bases. The clonotype was recovered from a woman aged 45-65 years who had been exposed to COVID-19. As DNA, the CDR3 is TGTGCCAGCAGTTTAGGGGGGGTTTCCTACAATGAGCAGTTCTTC. Its translation: CASSLGGVSYNEQFF.